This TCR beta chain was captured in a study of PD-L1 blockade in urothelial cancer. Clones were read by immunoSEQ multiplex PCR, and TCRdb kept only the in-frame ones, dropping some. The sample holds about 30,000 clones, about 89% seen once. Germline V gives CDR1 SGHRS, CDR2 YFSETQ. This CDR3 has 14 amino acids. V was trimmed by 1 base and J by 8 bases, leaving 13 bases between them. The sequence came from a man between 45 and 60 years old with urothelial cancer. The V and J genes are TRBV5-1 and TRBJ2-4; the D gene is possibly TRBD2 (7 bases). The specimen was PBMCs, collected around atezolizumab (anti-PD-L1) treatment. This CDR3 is CASSLSGTIHIQYF. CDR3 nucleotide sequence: TGCGCCAGCAGCTTGAGCGGGACAATACACATTCAGTACTTC.